This T cell receptor beta chain was sequenced in a study of blood T cell repertoires in COVID-19. The overall study: Samples came from the United States, Italy and Spain, spanning acute and convalescent COVID-19. Sources were T cells, B-cell-depleted T cells, or PBMCs; the material itself was cDNA or gDNA.

CDR1 and CDR2 from the germline V gene are LNHDA and SQIVND (reference sequence). The CDR3 totals 14 residues. The germline V and J ends were trimmed by 5 bases and 3 bases, with 13 bases remaining between them. Repertoires were generated with immunoSEQ multiplex PCR, while TCRdb's copy carries only in-frame clones and drops some. The data contain approximately 130,000 clones, 84% of them singletons. The TCR originated in a human donor in a cohort sampled during active COVID-19. Specimen: peripheral blood. V usage is TRBV19 and J usage is TRBJ1-2, with a tentative D call TRBD1 (5 bases). In nucleotides, the CDR3 is TGTGCCAGTAGTGGAAGGGGCGGCGACTATGGCTACACCTTC. It is translated as CASSGRGGDYGYTF. Filled out from reference TRBV19 and TRBJ1-2, the complete variable domain reads DGGITQSPKYLFRKEGQNVTLSCEQNLNHDAMYWYRQDPGQGLRLIYYSQIVNDFQKGDIAEGYSVSREKKESFPLTVTSAQKNPTAFYLCASSGRGGDYGYTFGSGTRLTVV.